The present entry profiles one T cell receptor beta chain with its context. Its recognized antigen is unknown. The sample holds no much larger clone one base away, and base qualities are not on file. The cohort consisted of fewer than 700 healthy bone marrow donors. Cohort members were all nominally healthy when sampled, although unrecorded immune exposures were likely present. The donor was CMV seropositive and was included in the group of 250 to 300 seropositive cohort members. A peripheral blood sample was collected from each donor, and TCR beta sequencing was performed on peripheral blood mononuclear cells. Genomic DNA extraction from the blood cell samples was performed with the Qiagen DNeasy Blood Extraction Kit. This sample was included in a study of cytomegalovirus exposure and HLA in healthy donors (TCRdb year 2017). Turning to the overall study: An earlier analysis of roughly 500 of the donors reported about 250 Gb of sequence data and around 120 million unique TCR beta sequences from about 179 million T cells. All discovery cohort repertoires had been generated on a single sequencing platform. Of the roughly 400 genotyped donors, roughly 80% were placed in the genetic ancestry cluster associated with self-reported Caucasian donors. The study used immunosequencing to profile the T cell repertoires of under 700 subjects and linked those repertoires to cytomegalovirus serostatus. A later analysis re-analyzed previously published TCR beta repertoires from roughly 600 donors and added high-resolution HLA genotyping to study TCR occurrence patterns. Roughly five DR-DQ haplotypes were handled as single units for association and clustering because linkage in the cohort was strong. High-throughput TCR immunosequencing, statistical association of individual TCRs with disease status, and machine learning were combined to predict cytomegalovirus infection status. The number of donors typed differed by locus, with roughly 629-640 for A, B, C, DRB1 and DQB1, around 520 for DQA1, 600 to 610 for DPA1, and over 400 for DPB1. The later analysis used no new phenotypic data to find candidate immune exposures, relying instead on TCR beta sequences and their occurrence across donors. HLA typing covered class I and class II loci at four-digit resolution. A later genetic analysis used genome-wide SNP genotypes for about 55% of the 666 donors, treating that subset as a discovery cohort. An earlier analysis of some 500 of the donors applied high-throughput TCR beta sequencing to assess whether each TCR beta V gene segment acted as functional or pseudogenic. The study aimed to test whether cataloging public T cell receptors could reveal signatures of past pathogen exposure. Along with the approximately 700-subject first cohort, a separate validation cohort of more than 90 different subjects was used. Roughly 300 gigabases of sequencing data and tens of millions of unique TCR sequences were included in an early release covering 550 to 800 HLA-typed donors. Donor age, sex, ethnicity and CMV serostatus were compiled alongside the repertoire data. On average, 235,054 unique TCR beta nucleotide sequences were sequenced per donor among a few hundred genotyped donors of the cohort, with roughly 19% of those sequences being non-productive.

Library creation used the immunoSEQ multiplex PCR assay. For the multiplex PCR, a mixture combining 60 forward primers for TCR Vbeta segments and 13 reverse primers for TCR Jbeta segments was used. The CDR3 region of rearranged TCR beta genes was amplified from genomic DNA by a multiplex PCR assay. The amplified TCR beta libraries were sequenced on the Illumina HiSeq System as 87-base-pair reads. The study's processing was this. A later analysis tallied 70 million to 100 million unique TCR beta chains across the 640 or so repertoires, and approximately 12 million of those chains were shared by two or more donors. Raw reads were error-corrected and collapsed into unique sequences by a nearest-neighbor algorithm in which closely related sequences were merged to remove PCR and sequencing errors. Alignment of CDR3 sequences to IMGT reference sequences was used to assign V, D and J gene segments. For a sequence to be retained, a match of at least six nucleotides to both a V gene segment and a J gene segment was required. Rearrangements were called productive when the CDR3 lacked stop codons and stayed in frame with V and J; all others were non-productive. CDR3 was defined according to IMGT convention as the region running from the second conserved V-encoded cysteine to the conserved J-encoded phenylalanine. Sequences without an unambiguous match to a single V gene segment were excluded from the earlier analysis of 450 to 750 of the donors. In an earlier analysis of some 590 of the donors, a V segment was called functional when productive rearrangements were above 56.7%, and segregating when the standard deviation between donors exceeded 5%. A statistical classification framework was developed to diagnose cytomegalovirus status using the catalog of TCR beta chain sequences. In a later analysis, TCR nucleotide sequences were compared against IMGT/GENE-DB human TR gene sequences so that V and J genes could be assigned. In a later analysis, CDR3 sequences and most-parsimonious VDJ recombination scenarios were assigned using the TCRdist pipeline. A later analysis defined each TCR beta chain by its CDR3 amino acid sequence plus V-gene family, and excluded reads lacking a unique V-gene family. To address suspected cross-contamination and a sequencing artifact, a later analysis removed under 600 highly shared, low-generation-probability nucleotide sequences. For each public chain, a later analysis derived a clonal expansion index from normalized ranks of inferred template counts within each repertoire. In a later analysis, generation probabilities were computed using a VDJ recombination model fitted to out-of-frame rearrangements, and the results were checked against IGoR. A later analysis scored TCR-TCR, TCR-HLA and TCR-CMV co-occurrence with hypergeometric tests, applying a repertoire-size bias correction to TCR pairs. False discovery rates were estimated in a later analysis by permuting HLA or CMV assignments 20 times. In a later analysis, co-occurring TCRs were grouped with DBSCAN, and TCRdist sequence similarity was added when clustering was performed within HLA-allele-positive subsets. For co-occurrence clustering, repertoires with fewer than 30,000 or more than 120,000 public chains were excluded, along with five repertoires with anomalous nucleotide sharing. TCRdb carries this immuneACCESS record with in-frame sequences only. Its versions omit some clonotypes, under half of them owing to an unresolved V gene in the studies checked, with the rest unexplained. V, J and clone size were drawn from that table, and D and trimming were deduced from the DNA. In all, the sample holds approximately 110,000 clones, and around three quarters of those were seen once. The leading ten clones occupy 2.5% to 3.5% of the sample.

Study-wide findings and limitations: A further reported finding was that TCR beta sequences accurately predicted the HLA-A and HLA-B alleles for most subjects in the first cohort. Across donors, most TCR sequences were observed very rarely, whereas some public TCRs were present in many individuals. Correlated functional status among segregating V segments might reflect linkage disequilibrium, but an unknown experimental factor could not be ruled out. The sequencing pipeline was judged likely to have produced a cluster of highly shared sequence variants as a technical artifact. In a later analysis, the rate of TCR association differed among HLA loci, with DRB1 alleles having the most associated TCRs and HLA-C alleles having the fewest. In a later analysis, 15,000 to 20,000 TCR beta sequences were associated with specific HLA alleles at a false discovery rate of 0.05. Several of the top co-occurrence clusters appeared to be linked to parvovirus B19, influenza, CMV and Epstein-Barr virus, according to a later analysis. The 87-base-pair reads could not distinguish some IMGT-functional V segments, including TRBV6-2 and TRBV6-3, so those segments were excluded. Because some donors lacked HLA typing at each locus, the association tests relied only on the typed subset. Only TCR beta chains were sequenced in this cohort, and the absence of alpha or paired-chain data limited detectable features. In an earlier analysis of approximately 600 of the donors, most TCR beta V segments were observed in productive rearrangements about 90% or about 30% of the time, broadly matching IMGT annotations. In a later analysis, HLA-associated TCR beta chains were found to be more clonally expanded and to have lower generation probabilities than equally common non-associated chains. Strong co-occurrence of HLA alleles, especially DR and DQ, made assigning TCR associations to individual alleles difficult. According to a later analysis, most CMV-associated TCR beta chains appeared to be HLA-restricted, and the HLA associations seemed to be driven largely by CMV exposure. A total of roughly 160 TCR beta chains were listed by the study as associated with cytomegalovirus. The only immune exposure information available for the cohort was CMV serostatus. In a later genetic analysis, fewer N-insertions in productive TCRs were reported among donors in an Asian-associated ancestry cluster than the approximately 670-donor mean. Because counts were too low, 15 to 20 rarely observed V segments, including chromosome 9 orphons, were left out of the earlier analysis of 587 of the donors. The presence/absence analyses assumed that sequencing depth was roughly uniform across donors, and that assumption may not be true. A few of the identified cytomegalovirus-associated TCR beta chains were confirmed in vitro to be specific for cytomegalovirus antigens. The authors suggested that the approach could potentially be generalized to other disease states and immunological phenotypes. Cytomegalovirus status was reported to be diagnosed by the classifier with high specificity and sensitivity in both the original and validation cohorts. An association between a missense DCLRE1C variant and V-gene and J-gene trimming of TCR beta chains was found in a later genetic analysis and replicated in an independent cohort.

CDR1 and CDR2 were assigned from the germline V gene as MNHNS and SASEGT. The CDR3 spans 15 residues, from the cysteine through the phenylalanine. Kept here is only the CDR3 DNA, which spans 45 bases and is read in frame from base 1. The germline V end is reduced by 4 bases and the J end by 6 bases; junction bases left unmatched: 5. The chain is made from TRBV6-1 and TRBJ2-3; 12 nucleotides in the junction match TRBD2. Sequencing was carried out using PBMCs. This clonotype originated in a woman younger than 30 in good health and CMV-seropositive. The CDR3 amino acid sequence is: CASSVTSGSFDTQYF. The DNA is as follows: TGTGCCAGCAGTGTGACTAGCGGGAGCTTCGATACGCAGTATTTT.